Listed below are T cell receptor beta chains from one sample, sequenced in a study of CD8+CD57+ T cells in acquired aplastic anemia. In TCRdb, the reads were re-called with MiXCR into one record per CDR3 protein. This table holds 250,000 to 300,000 distinct CDR3 sequences, under 65% found once. The material sequenced was sorted CD4+, CD8+, or CD8+CD57+ T cells (not recorded which) from PBMCs. These receptors were collected from a human donor with aplastic anemia. CDR3s include the opening cysteine and the closing phenylalanine or tryptophan. The order of the fields is clone size, J gene, CDR3 length, V gene, D gene, CDR3 DNA, CDR3 protein. The D gene is left open where the match is weak. Clone size is stated in some rows and not others, as once, few, many or a class when expanded.

size: many; J: TRBJ1-4; length: 11; V: TRBV6-5; D: TRBD1; DNA: TGTGCCAGCAGGACAGGGGAAAAACTGTTTTTT; CDR3: CASRTGEKLFF
size: -; J: TRBJ2-5; length: 17; V: TRBV6-5; D: TRBD1; DNA: TGTGCCAGCAGTTATAGTACAGGGGGCGGGAGTGGGGAGACCCAGTACTTC; CDR3: CASSYSTGGGSGETQYF
size: -; J: TRBJ2-1; length: 14; V: TRBV24-1; D: TRBD2; DNA: TGTGCCACCACCTGTATCGGGGGGTACAATGAGCAGTTCTTC; CDR3: CATTCIGGYNEQFF
size: many; J: TRBJ2-3; length: 15; V: TRBV5-8; D: TRBD2; DNA: TGTGCCAGCAGCTTGGAGCGGGGGGCCGTAGATACGCAGTATTTT; CDR3: CASSLERGAVDTQYF
size: -; J: TRBJ1-5; length: 15; V: TRBV20-1; D: -; DNA: TGCAGTGCTAGAGACCTTAAACAGGGACCCTACAATGAGCATTTT; CDR3: CSARDLKQGPYNEHF
size: -; J: TRBJ1-5; length: 12; V: TRBV6-2/TRBV6-3; D: -; DNA: TGTGCCAGCAGTTCACCGAATCAGCCCCAGCATTTT; CDR3: CASSSPNQPQHF
size: -; J: TRBJ2-7; length: 15; V: TRBV12-3/TRBV12-4; D: TRBD2; DNA: TGTGCCAGCAGACCTGGGACTAGCGGGAATTACGAGCAGTACTTC; CDR3: CASRPGTSGNYEQYF
size: many; J: TRBJ2-4; length: 12; V: TRBV2; D: -; DNA: TGTGCCAGCAGCATCCCCGGTAGCGGAAGATACTTC; CDR3: CASSIPGSGRYF
size: -; J: TRBJ2-1; length: 14; V: TRBV7-9; D: TRBD1; DNA: TGTGCCAGCAGCTCAACAGGGGTACGGGGTGAGCAGTTCTTC; CDR3: CASSSTGVRGEQFF
size: -; J: TRBJ2-1; length: 12; V: TRBV7-9; D: -; DNA: TGTGCCAGCAGGACGGACCACAATGAGCAGTTCTTC; CDR3: CASRTDHNEQFF
size: many; J: TRBJ1-5; length: 17; V: TRBV20-1; D: -; DNA: TGCAGTGCTAGAGATCGGGCCCCCCGATCGGGCAATCAGCCCCAGCATTTT; CDR3: CSARDRAPRSGNQPQHF
size: -; J: TRBJ1-6; length: 14; V: TRBV12-3/TRBV12-4; D: -; DNA: TGTGCCAGCAGTACTAGTTCCTATAATTCACCCCTCCACTTT; CDR3: CASSTSSYNSPLHF